One sample yielded the 3 T cell receptor beta chains listed below, sequenced in a study of technical replicates of blood from several donors. The protocol was immunoSEQ multiplex PCR, while the TCRdb copy is restricted to in-frame clones and leaves out a portion. There are tens of thousands of clones in the sample; 85% to 95% occur only once, and under 5.5% lies in the top ten. Sequencing was done on a sample of PBMCs. The receptor source for this set is a human donor in good health. Some clones in this sample may be carry-over from other donors' samples.

This clone has just a few counts. The sample carries other DNA sequences with the same CDR3. The chain links TRBV29-1 to TRBJ1-1; tentatively, D is TRBD1 (6 bases). Trimming took off 7 bases at V and 0 bases at J, with 9 bases between the two ends. The CDR3 spans 12 residues. The germline CDR1 and CDR2 sequences are SQVTM and ANQGSEA. The CDR3 protein is CSADRLNTEAFF. The CDR3, as DNA: TGCAGCGCCGACAGGTTGAACACTGAAGCTTTCTTT.

This clone appeared a few times. This sequence joins TRBV10-3 and TRBJ2-1, with 7 bases lining up with TRBD2. Germline values: CDR1 ENHRY, CDR2 SYGVKD. Trimming removed 3 bases from V and 6 bases from J; junction bases left unmatched: 17. This CDR3 is built from 18 residues. CDR3 in amino acids: CAISDGTASGTFLNEQFF. The CDR3 DNA reads TGTGCCATCAGTGACGGTACCGCTAGCGGCACCTTTCTCAATGAGCAGTTCTTC.

The V call is TRBV15, the J call TRBJ2-7; D ambiguous. V lost 9 bases, J lost 5 bases, and 5 bases lay in between. Germline CDR1 LNHNV, CDR2 YYDKDF (reference sequence). The CDR3 covers 9 residues. DNA of the CDR3: TGTGCCACAGCCCACGAGCAGTACTTC. Translation gives CATAHEQYF.